A selection of T cell receptor beta chains follows, all from one sample in a study of T-cell memory formation after mild COVID-19. MiXCR, run by TCRdb on the 5' RACE reads, gives a single entry per CDR3 protein. This sample has approximately 300,000 distinct CDR3 sequences; 15% to 20% occur once, and the top ten carry around 20%. Sequencing was done on a sample of PBMCs or a T cell subset sorted from them (not recorded which). The receptors stem from a man aged 18 to 29 who had mild COVID-19 (a few samples of this study predate the infection). Cell type and time point are not known. Both conserved end residues are part of each CDR3. The D gene is left open where the match is weak. Only part of the rows carry a size: once, few, many, or a class if the clone is expanded.

j_call clone_size cdr3_length d_call v_call cdr3_nt cdr3_aa
TRBJ2-3 many 17 . TRBV5-1 TGCGCCAGCAGCTTTAGACAGGGACTAACCGCAGGAGATACGCAGTATTTT CASSFRQGLTAGDTQYF
TRBJ2-7 . 16 . TRBV27 TGTGCCAGCAGTTTGGTTCTAGGGCGGAAGCTATACGAGCAGTACTTC CASSLVLGRKLYEQYF
TRBJ1-2 few 13 . TRBV15 TGTGCCACCAGCAGAGATCATCTTAGCGGCTACACCTTC CATSRDHLSGYTF
TRBJ2-1 many 12 . TRBV5-1 TGCGCCAGCAGCTTGTGGGAGGATGAGCAGTTCTTC CASSLWEDEQFF
TRBJ1-1 . 13 . TRBV12-3/TRBV12-4 TGTGCCAGCACCCCCCGGTGGGGGACTGAAGCTTTCTTT CASTPRWGTEAFF
TRBJ1-1 few 13 . TRBV10-3 TGTGCCATCAGACCAAAGGGTCTTCTTGAAGCTTTCTTT CAIRPKGLLEAFF
TRBJ2-1 . 17 . TRBV12-5 TGTGCTAGTGGTTTCGAACCCGTAAGCCTCTCATACAATGAGCAGTTCTTC CASGFEPVSLSYNEQFF
TRBJ1-1 many 12 . TRBV20-1 TGCAGTGCTAGAGTTTTGGGTCTTGAAGCTTTCTTT CSARVLGLEAFF
TRBJ2-1 . 16 . TRBV12-2 TGTGCAAGTCGCTTAGCGGACAGGGACTTTATGCATGAGCAGTTCTTC CASRLADRDFMHEQFF
TRBJ1-2 once 15 . TRBV27 TGTGCCAGCAGTTTATTCCCGAGTGCTAACTATGGCTACACCTTC CASSLFPSANYGYTF
TRBJ1-2 few 17 TRBD1 TRBV28 TGTGCCAGCAGCCAATACCTGACAGGGGACCAGGACTATGGCTACACCTTC CASSQYLTGDQDYGYTF
TRBJ2-1 many 15 TRBD1 TRBV6-6 TGTGCCATCTCAAGGGGGACAGGGGGCGGGAATGAGCAGTTCTTC CAISRGTGGGNEQFF
TRBJ1-5 . 15 TRBD1 TRBV18 TGTGCCAGCTCAGAGGGACAGAGGATTAATCAGCCCCAGCATTTT CASSEGQRINQPQHF
TRBJ1-2 many 14 . TRBV20-1 TGCAGTGCTAGGACGGGAAAGGGGGTGTTAGGCTACACCTTC CSARTGKGVLGYTF
TRBJ2-1 . 15 TRBD1 TRBV4-2 TGTGCCAGCAGCGCCCGGGACAGGGGGCGCGGTGAGCAGTTCTTC CASSARDRGRGEQFF
TRBJ2-1 many 14 . TRBV4-3 TGCGCCAGCAGCCAAGACATCCCCGCACCTGAGCAGTTCTTC CASSQDIPAPEQFF
TRBJ2-7 . 18 TRBD2 TRBV13 TGTGCCAGCAGCTCGTACCCGAGACTAGCGGGGGAAACATACGAGCAGTACTTC CASSSYPRLAGETYEQYF
TRBJ1-2 . 11 . TRBV30 TGTGCCTGGAGTGAAGGGGTTGGCTACACCTTC CAWSEGVGYTF
TRBJ1-6 . 14 . TRBV12-3/TRBV12-4 TGTGCCAGCAGTTTAAGGGCGGACAATTCACCCCTCCACTTT CASSLRADNSPLHF
TRBJ2-1 . 16 TRBD2 TRBV5-4 TGTGCCAGCAGCTTGTTAGCGGGGGGGCCTGGGGATGAGCAGTTCTTC CASSLLAGGPGDEQFF
TRBJ2-5 few 14 TRBD2 TRBV5-1 TGCGCCAGCCGGGGACTAGCAGGTGTACAGACCCAGTACTTC CASRGLAGVQTQYF
TRBJ2-4 . 19 TRBD1 TRBV5-1 TGCGCCAGCAGCTTGACCACAGGGGGCGGAGGGCGAGCCAAAAACATTCAGTACTTC CASSLTTGGGGRAKNIQYF
TRBJ2-2 . 14 . TRBV15 TGTGCCACCAGCAGAGACAGGGACGCCGGGGAGCTGTTTTTT CATSRDRDAGELFF
TRBJ1-6 few 14 . TRBV27 TGTGCCAGCAGTGCTGTCTCCCATGGTTCACCCCTCCACTTT CASSAVSHGSPLHF
TRBJ2-6 few 13 . TRBV5-1 TGCGCCAGCGCACATGGTGGGGCCAACGTCCTGACTTTC CASAHGGANVLTF
TRBJ2-7 . 10 . TRBV11-2 TGTGCCAGCAGCTTGGTCGAGCAGTACTTC CASSLVEQYF
TRBJ2-1 few 14 TRBD1 TRBV7-7 TGTGCCAGCAGCGATCGACCAGGGGGCAATGAGCAGTTCTTC CASSDRPGGNEQFF
TRBJ1-3 few 13 . TRBV5-1 TGCGCCAGCAGCTTGCAAGGGCAGGACACCATATATTTT CASSLQGQDTIYF
TRBJ2-5 many 13 . TRBV5-1 TGCGCCAGCAGGGCCCGGGGCGGAGAGACCCAGTACTTC CASRARGGETQYF
TRBJ2-5 . 14 TRBD1 TRBV4-2 TGTGCCAGCAGCACCAGGGGGCGCGGAGAGACCCAGTACTTC CASSTRGRGETQYF
TRBJ2-4 many 15 TRBD2 TRBV25-1 TGTGCCAGCAGTGAATGGGGCGGGGGGGCGGACATTCAGTACTTC CASSEWGGGADIQYF
TRBJ1-1 . 14 . TRBV4-1 TGCGCCAGCACCCCGACAGGACTAAGGACTGAAGCTTTCTTT CASTPTGLRTEAFF
TRBJ2-3 few 12 . TRBV12-3/TRBV12-4 TGTGCCAGCCTCCGAATCACAGATACGCAGTATTTT CASLRITDTQYF
TRBJ2-1 few 15 TRBD1 TRBV12-3/TRBV12-4 TGTGCCAGCAGGAGGGACAGCCATTGGGACAATGAGCAGTTCTTC CASRRDSHWDNEQFF
TRBJ2-2 . 15 TRBD2 TRBV12-3/TRBV12-4 TGTGCCAGCATCCCGGGACTAGCCCCCACCGGGGAGCTGTTTTTT CASIPGLAPTGELFF
TRBJ2-5 . 13 TRBD2 TRBV29-1 TGCAGCGGGGGGGGAACTAGTGTGGAGACCCAGTACTTC CSGGGTSVETQYF
TRBJ2-3 many 14 . TRBV7-3 TGTGCCAGCAGCTTCCAGGGACACACAGATACGCAGTATTTT CASSFQGHTDTQYF
TRBJ2-7 . 13 . TRBV18 TGTGCCAGCTCACCACCGATGAACTACGAGCAGTACTTC CASSPPMNYEQYF
TRBJ2-3 . 16 TRBD1 TRBV20-1 TGCAGTGCTAGAGCTGACAGGGAATCTTGGACAGATACGCAGTATTTT CSARADRESWTDTQYF
TRBJ2-1 . 10 . TRBV23-1 TGCGCCAGCAGTCAGTGCCTTAAATTCTTC CASSQCLKFF
TRBJ1-6 . 14 . TRBV3-1 TGTGCCAGCAGCCAAGAACTCAAAAATTCACCCCTCCACTTT CASSQELKNSPLHF
TRBJ2-5 few 13 . TRBV10-2 TGCGCCAGCAGTGAATGGGATAGAGAGACCCAGTACTTC CASSEWDRETQYF
TRBJ2-5 many 15 TRBD1 TRBV7-3 TGTGCCAGCAGCTTGACGGGGACAGGGCAAGAGACCCAGTACTTC CASSLTGTGQETQYF
TRBJ2-2 few 15 . TRBV11-2 TGTGCCAGCAGCTTGGAAGCCATTAACACCGGGGAGCTGTTTTTT CASSLEAINTGELFF
TRBJ2-7 . 14 . TRBV6-6 TGTGCCAGCAGCAGGACAACCCTCTCCTACGAGCAGTACTTC CASSRTTLSYEQYF
TRBJ2-3 many 14 . TRBV20-1 TGCAGTGCTAGAGAGGAGACTAAGTACGGTACGCAGTATTTT CSAREETKYGTQYF
TRBJ2-2 . 15 . TRBV5-1 TGCGCCAGCAGCTTGTTTGGGGCTAACACCGGGGAGCTGTTTTTT CASSLFGANTGELFF
TRBJ1-4 few 12 . TRBV12-3/TRBV12-4 TGTGCCAGCAGTGCACGACGGGAAAAACTGTTTTTT CASSARREKLFF
TRBJ2-2 many 14 . TRBV5-4 TGTGCCAGCAGCTTCGGGGTATCCACCGGGGAGCTGTTTTTT CASSFGVSTGELFF
TRBJ2-1 few 13 . TRBV7-3 TGTGCCAGCAGCTTAAGCCCGCCCAATGAGCAGTTCTTC CASSLSPPNEQFF
TRBJ2-1 few 17 . TRBV20-1 TGCAGTGCTAGAGTCTTAGTCGACTCGAGCTCCTACAATGAGCAGTTCTTC CSARVLVDSSSYNEQFF
TRBJ1-5 few 14 . TRBV6-6 TGTGCCAGCACCCACCGGGCCTTTTATCAGCCCCAGCATTTT CASTHRAFYQPQHF
TRBJ1-1 few 15 . TRBV6-2/TRBV6-3 TGTGCCAGCAGTTACTATGTAAACGGGGGCACTGAAGCTTTCTTT CASSYYVNGGTEAFF
TRBJ2-3 few 15 . TRBV6-2/TRBV6-3 TGTGCCAGCAGGGGACTTGGGGCCAGCACAGATACGCAGTATTTT CASRGLGASTDTQYF
TRBJ2-5 many 13 . TRBV12-3/TRBV12-4 TGTGCCAGCAGTGGGACGGAGGGAGGAACCCAGTACTTC CASSGTEGGTQYF